The 17 T cell receptor beta chains presented below share a single source sample, sequenced in a study of OX40 agonist ivuxolimab in advanced cancers. This table comes from immunoSEQ multiplex PCR, and its TCRdb copy is limited to in-frame clones, with some not included. The table records tens of thousands of clones, 90% of them present only once. The sequencing here drew on CD4+ or CD8+ T cells sorted from blood, taken in a trial of the OX40 agonist ivuxolimab. The source is an adult with an advanced solid tumor such as melanoma, head and neck, liver or kidney cancer.

This clone was detected once. One end of the junction varies from germline; a read error may be responsible. The chain carries TRBV28 and TRBJ2-5; D is ambiguous. The CDR3 contains 12 residues. CDR1 MDHEN and CDR2 SYDVKM come from the germline V gene. The CDR3 reads CASSSGTQTQYF. The CDR3 DNA is TGTGCCAGTAGTTCTGGCACCCAGACCCAGTACTTC.

The chain is built from TRBV30 and TRBJ1-4; D not resolved. The CDR3 consists of 11 residues. V lost 4 bases and J lost 4, with 4 bases in between. Germline V gene data show CDR1 as GTSNPN and CDR2 as SVGIG (reference sequence). CDR3 sequence reads: CAWNGNEKLFF. The CDR3 bases are TGTGCCTGGAACGGTAATGAAAAACTGTTTTTT.

This chain links TRBV30 with TRBJ1-2; no firm D call. Trimming took off 1 base at V and 2 bases at J, with 14 bases between the two ends. The CDR3 length is 15 residues. Germline CDR1 and CDR2: GTSNPN and SVGIG (reference sequence). Written as DNA, the CDR3 is TGTGCCTGGAGTGCAGAATCAATCCGGAACTATGGCTACACCTTC. Encoded protein: CAWSAESIRNYGYTF.

The chain links TRBV10-3 to TRBJ2-2; no reliable D call. This CDR3 contains 15 residues. CDR1 ENHRY and CDR2 SYGVKD come from the germline V gene. V was pared by 6 bases and J by 0 bases, with 11 bases between. The CDR3 spells CAISRSVANTGELFF. The CDR3, as DNA: TGTGCCATCAGCCGTAGTGTCGCGAACACCGGGGAGCTGTTTTTT.

CDR3: CASSPSGGRDEQYF. The CDR3, as DNA: TGTGCCAGCAGTCCTTCGGGAGGCAGGGACGAGCAGTACTTC. The rearrangement uses TRBV5-4 and TRBJ2-7; 7 positions match TRBD2. This CDR3 spans 14 amino acids. V lost 5 bases to trimming and J lost 5 bases; unmatched junction nucleotides: 10. Looked up from germline, CDR1 is SGHNT and CDR2 is YYREEE (reference sequence).

J is TRBJ2-7 and V is TRBV11-2; D remains ambiguous. Germline V gene sequence: CDR1 SGHAT, CDR2 FQNNGV. V shed 5 bases and J shed 5 bases, with 7 bases lying between them. This CDR3 is built from 11 residues. CDR3 protein: CASSSWNEQYF. In DNA form, the CDR3 reads TGTGCCAGCAGCAGCTGGAACGAGCAGTACTTC.

The chain links TRBV11-2 to TRBJ2-1; no clear D gene. The CDR3 totals 13 residues. V lost 0 bases, J lost 10 bases, and 10 bases lay in between. Germline values: CDR1 SGHAT, CDR2 FQNNGV. The CDR3 DNA is TGTGCCAGCAGCTTAGATTCGCTGGGGGAGCAGTTCTTC. Protein product: CASSLDSLGEQFF.

The rearrangement uses TRBV6-5 and TRBJ2-7, with D perhaps matching TRBD1 or TRBD2 (6 bases each). The V gene lost 7 bases and the J gene lost 2 bases, with 15 bases spanning the gap. The germline V gene encodes CDR1 MNHEY and CDR2 SVGAGI. This CDR3 has 14 amino acids. The CDR3, as DNA: TGTGCCAGCACAGGGCGTGGGGGGCCCTACGAGCAGTACTTC. This gives the protein CASTGRGGPYEQYF.

The chain has TRBV19 and TRBJ2-1; maybe TRBD2 (6 bases). Germline CDR1 and CDR2: LNHDA and SQIVND (reference sequence). Trimming took 4 bases from V and 0 from J, leaving 13 bases between them. The CDR3 is made up of 16 amino acids. The CDR3 region has the DNA TGTGCCAGTAGTACGGCGGGACGCCACTCCTACAATGAGCAGTTCTTC. Encoded protein: CASSTAGRHSYNEQFF.

The chain employs TRBV28 and TRBJ2-3, with 7 positions matching TRBD2. Germline assignment: CDR1 MDHEN and CDR2 SYDVKM. J gave up 2 bases and V 5 bases, and 7 bases lay outside the gene matches. The length of the CDR3 is 15 residues. CDR3 loop: CASSPPSGLTDTQYF. Written as DNA, the CDR3 is TGTGCCAGCAGTCCCCCTAGCGGACTCACAGATACGCAGTATTTT.

The chain uses TRBV15 and TRBJ1-1; D is unclear. Germline CDR1 LNHNV, CDR2 YYDKDF (reference sequence). V lost 0 bases to trimming and J lost 4 bases, with 6 bases between them. The CDR3 covers 13 residues. The CDR3 spells CATSRDLVTEAFF. The DNA of the CDR3 is TGTGCCACCAGCAGAGATTTAGTCACTGAAGCTTTCTTT.

This chain joins TRBV19 and TRBJ2-3, with TRBD2 identical over 13 bases. The J segment lost 11 bases and the V segment lost 3 bases, leaving 5 bases of the junction unmatched. The germline V gene encodes CDR1 LNHDA and CDR2 SQIVND (reference sequence). There are 14 residues in the CDR3. CDR3 bases: TGTGCCAGTAGTATCGGGACTAGCGGGAAAAGGCAGTATTTT. Translated, it gives CASSIGTSGKRQYF.

The sample holds one count of this clone. The J gene is TRBJ2-5, the V gene TRBV28; maybe TRBD2 (5 bases). V was pared by 10 bases and J by 4 bases, with 16 bases between. Germline V lookup: CDR1 MDHEN, CDR2 SYDVKM. The CDR3 runs to 13 residues. This CDR3 is CATLPGKVETQYF. CDR3 DNA sequence: TGTGCCACTTTACCGGGAAAGGTAGAGACCCAGTACTTC.

The chain combines TRBV2 with TRBJ2-1; D remains unclear. The germline V gene has CDR1 SNHLY and CDR2 FYNNEI. The CDR3 sequence is 11 residues long. V lost 4 bases, J lost 5 bases, and 3 bases lay in between. Written as DNA, the CDR3 is TGTGCCAGCAGTGCAGACAATGAGCAGTTCTTC. Its translation is CASSADNEQFF. Full variable domain (outside the CDR3, taken from reference TRBV2 and TRBJ2-1): EPEVTQTPSHQVTQMGQEVILRCVPISNHLYFYWYRQILGQKVEFLVSFYNNEISEKSEIFDDQFSVERPDGSNFTLKIRSTKLEDSAMYFCASSADNEQFFGPGTRLTVL.

The chain has TRBV6-5 and TRBJ1-2, with TRBD1 matching over 7 bases. CDR1 is MNHEY and CDR2 is SVGAGI in the germline V gene. This CDR3 is 13 amino acids long. V shed 2 bases and J 4 bases; nucleotides not matched to a gene: 1. CDR3 DNA sequence: TGTGCCAGCAGTTACGAGGGGGCCTATGGCTACACCTTC. Translation: CASSYEGAYGYTF.

This chain uses TRBV5-4 with TRBJ2-1; 7 bases agree with TRBD1. Trimming at V came to 6 bases and at J to 4 bases, leaving 4 bases not matched to a gene. CDR3 length: 13 amino acids. In germline, CDR1 is SGHNT, CDR2 YYREEE (reference sequence). The CDR3 is CASTPTGYNEQFF. CDR3 bases: TGTGCCAGCACCCCGACAGGGTACAATGAGCAGTTCTTC. Filled out from reference TRBV5-4 and TRBJ2-1, the complete variable domain reads ETGVTQSPTHLIKTRGQQVTLRCSSQSGHNTVSWYQQALGQGPQFIFQYYREEENGRGNFPPRFSGLQFPNYSSELNVNALELDDSALYLCASTPTGYNEQFFGPGTRLTVL.

This chain uses TRBV10-3 with TRBJ2-1; tentative D call: TRBD1 (7 bases). The CDR3 is 16 residues long. CDR1 is ENHRY, CDR2 SYGVKD, per germline. The V end was cut by 5 bases, the J end by 12 bases, with 26 bases between. In DNA form, the CDR3 reads TGTGCCATCAGTTCAGGGGGAGGTGCAGGGCCCGATGGGCAGTTCTTC. Residues: CAISSGGGAGPDGQFF.